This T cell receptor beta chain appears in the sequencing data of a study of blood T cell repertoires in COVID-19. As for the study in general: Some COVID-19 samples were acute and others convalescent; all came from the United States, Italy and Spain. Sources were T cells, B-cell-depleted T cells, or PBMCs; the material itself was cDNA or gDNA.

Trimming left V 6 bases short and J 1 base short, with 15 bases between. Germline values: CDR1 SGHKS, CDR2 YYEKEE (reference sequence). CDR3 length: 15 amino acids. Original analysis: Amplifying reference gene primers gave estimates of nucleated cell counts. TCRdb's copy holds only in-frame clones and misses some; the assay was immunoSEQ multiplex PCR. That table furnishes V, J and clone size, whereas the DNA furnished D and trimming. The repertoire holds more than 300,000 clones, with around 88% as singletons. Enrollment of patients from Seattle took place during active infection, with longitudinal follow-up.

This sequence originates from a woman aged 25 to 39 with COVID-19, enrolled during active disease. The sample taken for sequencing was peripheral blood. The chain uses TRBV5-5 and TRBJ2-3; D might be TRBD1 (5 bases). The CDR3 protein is CASNPQGFGTDTQYF. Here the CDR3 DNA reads TGTGCCAGCAACCCTCAGGGATTCGGCACAGATACGCAGTATTTT.